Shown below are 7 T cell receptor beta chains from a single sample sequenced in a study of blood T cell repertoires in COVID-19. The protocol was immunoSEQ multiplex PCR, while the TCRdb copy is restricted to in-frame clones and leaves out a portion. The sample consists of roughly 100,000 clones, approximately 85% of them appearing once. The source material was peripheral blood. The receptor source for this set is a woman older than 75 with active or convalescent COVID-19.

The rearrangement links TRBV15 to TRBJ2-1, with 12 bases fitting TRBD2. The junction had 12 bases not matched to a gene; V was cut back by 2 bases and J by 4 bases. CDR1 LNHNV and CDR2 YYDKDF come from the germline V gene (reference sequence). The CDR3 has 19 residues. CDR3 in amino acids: CATSRPYPGTSGLYNEQFF. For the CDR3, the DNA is TGTGCCACCAGCAGACCGTACCCCGGGACTAGCGGGCTTTACAATGAGCAGTTCTTC.

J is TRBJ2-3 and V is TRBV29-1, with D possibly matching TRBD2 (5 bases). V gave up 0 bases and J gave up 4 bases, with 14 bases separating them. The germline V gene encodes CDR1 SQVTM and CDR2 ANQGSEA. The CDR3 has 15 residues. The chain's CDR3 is CSVEDLGSRPDTQYF. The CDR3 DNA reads TGCAGCGTTGAAGATCTGGGGAGTCGACCAGATACGCAGTATTTT.

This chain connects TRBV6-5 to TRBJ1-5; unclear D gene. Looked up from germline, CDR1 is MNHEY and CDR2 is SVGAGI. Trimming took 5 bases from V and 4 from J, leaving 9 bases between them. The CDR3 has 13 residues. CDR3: CASSQEGNQPQHF. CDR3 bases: TGTGCCAGCAGTCAGGAAGGAAATCAGCCCCAGCATTTT.

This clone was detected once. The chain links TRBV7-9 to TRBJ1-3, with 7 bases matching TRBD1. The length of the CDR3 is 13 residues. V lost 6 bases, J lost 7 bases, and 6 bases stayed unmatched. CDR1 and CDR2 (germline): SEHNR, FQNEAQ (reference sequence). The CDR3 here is CASSSLDRNTIYF. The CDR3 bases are TGTGCCAGCAGTTCCCTGGACAGGAACACCATATATTTT. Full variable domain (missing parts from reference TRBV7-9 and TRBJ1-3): DTGVSQNPRHKITKRGQNVTFRCDPISEHNRLYWYRQTLGQGPEFLTYFQNEAQLEKSRLLSDRFSAERPKGSFSTLEIQRTEQGDSAMYLCASSSLDRNTIYFGEGSWLTVV.

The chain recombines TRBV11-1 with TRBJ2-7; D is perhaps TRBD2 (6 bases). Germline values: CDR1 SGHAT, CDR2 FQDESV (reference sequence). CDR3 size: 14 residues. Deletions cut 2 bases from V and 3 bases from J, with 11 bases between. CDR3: CASSLRSSGYEQYF. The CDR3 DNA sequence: TGTGCCAGCAGCTTAAGGAGTAGCGGCTACGAGCAGTACTTC.

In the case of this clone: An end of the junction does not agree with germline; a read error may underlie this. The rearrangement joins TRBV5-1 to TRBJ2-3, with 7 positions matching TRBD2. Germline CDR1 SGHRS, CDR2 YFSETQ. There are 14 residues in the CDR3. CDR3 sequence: CASSSRDYSDTQYF. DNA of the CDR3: TGTGCCAGCAGCTCCAGGGACTACTCAGATACGCAGTATTTT.

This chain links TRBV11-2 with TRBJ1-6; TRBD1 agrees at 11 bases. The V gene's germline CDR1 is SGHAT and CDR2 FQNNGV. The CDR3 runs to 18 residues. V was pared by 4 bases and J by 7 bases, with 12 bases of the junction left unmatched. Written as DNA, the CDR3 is TGTGCCAGCAGCTACTCCCCCGGGACAGGGGGTAAAAATTCACCCCTCCACTTT. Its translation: CASSYSPGTGGKNSPLHF. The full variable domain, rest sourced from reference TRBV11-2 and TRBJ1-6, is EAGVAQSPRYKIIEKRQSVAFWCNPISGHATLYWYQQILGQGPKLLIQFQNNGVVDDSQLPKDRFSAERLKGVDSTLKIQPAKLEDSAVYLCASSYSPGTGGKNSPLHFGNGTRLTVT.